This T cell receptor beta chain derives from a study of control samples from healthy donors and cancer patients. The CDR3 contains 14 residues. Germline assignment: CDR1 WNHNN and CDR2 SYGVQD (reference sequence). V dropped 6 bases and J dropped 8 bases, with 16 bases sitting between them. Clones were sequenced by immunoSEQ multiplex PCR, and TCRdb holds only the in-frame ones, with some missing. Of 110,000 to 150,000 clones listed, about 90% are singletons. The sample was blood. The TCR was taken from a man aged 18 to 30 in good health. The V and J genes are TRBV10-1 and TRBJ1-4; TRBD1 might be the D (5 bases). The CDR3 loop is CASSQTGGGEKLFF. The CDR3 DNA is TGCGCCAGCAGCCAAACGGGGGGAGGCGAAAAACTGTTTTTT.